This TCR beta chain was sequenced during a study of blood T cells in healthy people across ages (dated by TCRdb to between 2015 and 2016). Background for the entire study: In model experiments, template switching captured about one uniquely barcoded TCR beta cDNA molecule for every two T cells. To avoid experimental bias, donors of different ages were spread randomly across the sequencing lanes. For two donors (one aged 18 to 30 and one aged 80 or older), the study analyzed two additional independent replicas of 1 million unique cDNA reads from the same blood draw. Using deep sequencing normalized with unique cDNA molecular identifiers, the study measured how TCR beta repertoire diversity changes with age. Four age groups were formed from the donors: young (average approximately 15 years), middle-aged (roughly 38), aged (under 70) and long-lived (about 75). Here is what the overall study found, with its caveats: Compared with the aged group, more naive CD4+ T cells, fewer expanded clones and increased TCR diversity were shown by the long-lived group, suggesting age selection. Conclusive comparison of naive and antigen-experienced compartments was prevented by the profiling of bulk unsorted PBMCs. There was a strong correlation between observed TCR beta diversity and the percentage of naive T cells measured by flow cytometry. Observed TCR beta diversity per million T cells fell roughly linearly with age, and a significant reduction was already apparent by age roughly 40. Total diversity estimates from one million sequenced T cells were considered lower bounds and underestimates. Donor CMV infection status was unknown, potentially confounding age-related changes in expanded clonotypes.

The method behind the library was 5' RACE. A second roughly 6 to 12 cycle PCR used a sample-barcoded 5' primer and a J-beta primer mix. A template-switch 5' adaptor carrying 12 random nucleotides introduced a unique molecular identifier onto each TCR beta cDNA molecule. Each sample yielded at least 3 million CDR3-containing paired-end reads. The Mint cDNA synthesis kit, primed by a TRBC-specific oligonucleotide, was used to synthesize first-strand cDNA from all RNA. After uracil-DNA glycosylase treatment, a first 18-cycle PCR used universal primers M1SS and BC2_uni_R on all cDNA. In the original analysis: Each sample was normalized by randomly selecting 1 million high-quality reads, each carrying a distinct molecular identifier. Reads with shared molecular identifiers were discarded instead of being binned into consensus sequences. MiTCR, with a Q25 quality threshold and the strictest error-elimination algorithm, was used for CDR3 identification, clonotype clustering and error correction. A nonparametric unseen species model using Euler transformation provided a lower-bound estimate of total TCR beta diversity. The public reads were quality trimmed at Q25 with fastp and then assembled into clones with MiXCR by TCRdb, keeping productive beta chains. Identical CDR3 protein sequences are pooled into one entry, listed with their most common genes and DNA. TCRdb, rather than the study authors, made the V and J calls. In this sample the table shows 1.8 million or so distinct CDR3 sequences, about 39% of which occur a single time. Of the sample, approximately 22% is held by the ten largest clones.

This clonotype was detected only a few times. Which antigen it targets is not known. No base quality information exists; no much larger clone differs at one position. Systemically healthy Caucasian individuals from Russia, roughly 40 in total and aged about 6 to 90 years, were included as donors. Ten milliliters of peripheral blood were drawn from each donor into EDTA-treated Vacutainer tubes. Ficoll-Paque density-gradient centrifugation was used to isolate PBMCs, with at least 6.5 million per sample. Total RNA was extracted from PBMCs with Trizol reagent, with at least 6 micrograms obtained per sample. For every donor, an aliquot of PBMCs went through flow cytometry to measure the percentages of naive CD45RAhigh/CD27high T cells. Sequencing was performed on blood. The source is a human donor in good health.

The DNA is TGTGCCAGCACCCGGGTTCGCTTCGAGTCCTTTAACTATGGCTACACCTTC. Translated, it reads CASTRVRFESFNYGYTF. The receptor chain draws on TRBV12-3 or TRBV12-4 and TRBJ1-2; the D gene is unclear. The V and J ends are trimmed by 7 bases and 1 base, leaving 22 bases between them. From the cysteine through the phenylalanine, the CDR3 covers 17 amino acids. The sequence is cut down to CDR3 DNA, 51 bases in frame from base 1.